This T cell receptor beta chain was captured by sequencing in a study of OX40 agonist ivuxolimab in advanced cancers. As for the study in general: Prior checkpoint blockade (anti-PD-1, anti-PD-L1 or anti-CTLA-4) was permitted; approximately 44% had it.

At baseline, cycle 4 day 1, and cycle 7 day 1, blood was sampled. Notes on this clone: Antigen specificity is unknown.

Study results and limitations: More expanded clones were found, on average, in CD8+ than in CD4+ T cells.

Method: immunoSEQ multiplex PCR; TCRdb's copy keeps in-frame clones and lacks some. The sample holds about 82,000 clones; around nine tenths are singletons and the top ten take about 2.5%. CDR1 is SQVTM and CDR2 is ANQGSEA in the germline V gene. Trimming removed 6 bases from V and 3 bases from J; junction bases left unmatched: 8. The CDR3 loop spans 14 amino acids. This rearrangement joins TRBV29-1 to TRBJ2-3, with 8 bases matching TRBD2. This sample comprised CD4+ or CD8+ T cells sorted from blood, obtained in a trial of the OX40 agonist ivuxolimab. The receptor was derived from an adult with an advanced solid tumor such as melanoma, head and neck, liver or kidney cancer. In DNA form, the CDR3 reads TGCAGCGTCTCCGGGAGGGCCAGGACAGATACGCAGTATTTT. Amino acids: CSVSGRARTDTQYF.